The clone carrying this T cell receptor beta chain has just a few counts. Its antigen is not identified. The time point was: patch test 1, 2 weeks after DPC sensitization. The treatment: therapeutic diphenylcyclopropenone sensitization with weekly scalp DPC. Samples of blood were obtained prior to the application of each patch test. TCRdb analysed the RACE reads with MiXCR anew, one entry per CDR3 protein. Among tens of thousands of distinct CDR3 sequences listed, approximately 8% were seen once. This CDR3 comprises 13 residues. In germline, CDR1 is MNHNS, CDR2 SASEGT. The V and J ends lost 5 bases and 7 bases respectively, with 15 bases between them. This sample stems from a study of human T cells and chemical hapten exposure. Overall study findings and caveats: TCRs exceeding a frequency of 1 in 1000 stayed unchanged under DPC sensitization.

Specimen: whole blood, collected in connection with sensitization to the hapten diphenylcyclopropenone (DPC). This sequence originates from a woman in her 30s with alopecia areata. Some clones in this sample may be carry-over from other donors' samples. V gene TRBV6-1 combines with J gene TRBJ2-7; D perhaps matches TRBD2 (5 bases). CDR3 protein: CASSFTATGEQYF. In nucleotides, the CDR3 is TGTGCCAGCAGTTTTACAGCTACGGGGGAGCAGTACTTC.